This T cell receptor (beta chain) originates from a study of OX40 agonist ivuxolimab in advanced cancers. Trimming shortened V by 3 bases and J by 0 bases, and 11 bases separated the two germline ends. Germline CDR1 KGHSH, CDR2 LQKENI. The CDR3 extends over 16 amino acids. Comment on this clone: Its antigen is undetermined.

Whole-study results and caveats: Relative to CD4+ cells, CD8+ T cells on average had more expanded clones. The CD4+ and CD8+ T cells in the blood had expanded clonally by week 6 at 0.1 to 3.0 mg/kg.

This table comes from immunoSEQ multiplex PCR, and its TCRdb copy is limited to in-frame clones, with some not included. The repertoire holds roughly 79,000 clones, with about 90% as singletons. Enrollment shut out patients with autoimmune disease history or systemic immunosuppression. Samples were taken at baseline and on day 1 of cycles 4 and 7. The sample in question was CD4+ or CD8+ T cells sorted from blood, obtained in a trial of the OX40 agonist ivuxolimab. The sequence was obtained from an adult with an advanced solid tumor such as melanoma, head and neck, liver or kidney cancer. This chain joins TRBV18 and TRBJ2-2, with D maybe TRBD1 (6 bases). The CDR3 spells CASSPRGHPNTGELFF. CDR3 sequence (DNA): TGTGCCAGCTCACCTCGGGGACACCCGAACACCGGGGAGCTGTTTTTT.